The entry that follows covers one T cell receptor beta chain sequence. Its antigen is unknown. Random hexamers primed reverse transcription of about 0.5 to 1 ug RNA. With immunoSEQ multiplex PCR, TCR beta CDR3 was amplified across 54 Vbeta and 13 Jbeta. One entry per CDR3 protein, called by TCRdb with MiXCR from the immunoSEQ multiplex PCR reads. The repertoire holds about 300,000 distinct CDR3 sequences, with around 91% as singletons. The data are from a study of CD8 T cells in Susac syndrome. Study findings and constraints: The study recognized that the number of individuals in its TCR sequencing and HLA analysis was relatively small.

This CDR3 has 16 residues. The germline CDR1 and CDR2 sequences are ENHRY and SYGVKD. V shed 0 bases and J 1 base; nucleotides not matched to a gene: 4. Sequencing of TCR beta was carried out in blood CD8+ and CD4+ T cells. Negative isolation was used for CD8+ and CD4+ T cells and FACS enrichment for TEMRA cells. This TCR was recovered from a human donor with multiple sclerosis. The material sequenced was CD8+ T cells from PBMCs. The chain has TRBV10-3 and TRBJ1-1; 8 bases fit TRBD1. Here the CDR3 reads CAISESLTGANTEAFF. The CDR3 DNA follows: TGTGCCATCAGTGAGTCGTTGACAGGGGCGAACACTGAAGCTTTCTTT.